This TCR beta chain comes out of a study of a mutant IDH1 vaccine in newly diagnosed glioma. Assay used: immunoSEQ multiplex PCR; TCRdb lists only in-frame clones, some missing. This sample yields fewer than 100,000 clones, of which around 90% are seen a single time; roughly 0.61% belongs to the top ten. The time point is: baseline, week 1 (first vaccination visit). Treatment of the sample: pre-vaccination baseline after standard-of-care therapy. The CDR3 loop spans 16 amino acids. Germline assignment: CDR1 LNHDA and CDR2 SQIVND (reference sequence). Germline trimming cut 4 bases from V and 2 bases from J; bases unmatched to any gene: 2.

The chain is built from TRBV19 and TRBJ2-1; 13 nucleotides agree with TRBD2. The specimen was PBMCs, collected from a glioma patient treated with radiotherapy, temozolomide or both. The TCR sequence derives from a woman aged 50 to 60 with glioma. CDR3: CASSKGLAGPYNEQFF. The CDR3 DNA sequence: TGTGCCAGTAGTAAGGGACTAGCGGGACCCTACAATGAGCAGTTCTTC.